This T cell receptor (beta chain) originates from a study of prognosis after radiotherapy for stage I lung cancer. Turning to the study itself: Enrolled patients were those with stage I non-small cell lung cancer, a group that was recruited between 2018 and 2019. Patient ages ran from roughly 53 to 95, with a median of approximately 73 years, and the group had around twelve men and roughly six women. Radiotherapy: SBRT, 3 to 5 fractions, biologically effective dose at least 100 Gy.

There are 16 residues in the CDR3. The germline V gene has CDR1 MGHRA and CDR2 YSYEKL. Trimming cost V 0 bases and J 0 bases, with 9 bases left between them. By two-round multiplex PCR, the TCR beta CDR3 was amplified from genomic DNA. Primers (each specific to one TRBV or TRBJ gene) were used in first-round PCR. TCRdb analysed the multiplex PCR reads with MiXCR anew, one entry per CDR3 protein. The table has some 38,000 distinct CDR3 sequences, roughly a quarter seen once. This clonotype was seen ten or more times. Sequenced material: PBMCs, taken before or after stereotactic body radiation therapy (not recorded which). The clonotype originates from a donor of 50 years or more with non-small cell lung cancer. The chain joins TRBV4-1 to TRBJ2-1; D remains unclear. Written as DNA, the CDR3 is TGCGCCAGCAGCCAAGACAAGGGCCTCTCCTACAATGAGCAGTTCTTC. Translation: CASSQDKGLSYNEQFF.